The present T cell receptor (beta chain) was sequenced within a study of shared T cell receptors in the human thymus. This CDR3 has 14 residues. Per germline, CDR1 SGHDT and CDR2 YYEEEE. Losses at the gene ends were 3 bases for V and 6 bases for J; bases not matched to a gene: 8. Some clones are missing from TCRdb's copy, which holds only in-frame ones; the method was immunoSEQ multiplex PCR. The table shows 700,000 or so clones, with 70% to 90% occurring only once. The same sample was also studied in work on human thymus T cells. That source adds: Gene usage (both V and J) appeared biased in thymic and blood repertoires.

Sequencing was performed on thymocytes. This chain joins TRBV5-6 and TRBJ1-2; 7 bases fit TRBD1. This receptor was taken from a girl less than two years old with a congenital heart defect. The CDR3 DNA is TGTGCCAGCAGCTGGAGACAGGGTATAGATGGCTACACCTTC. This gives the protein CASSWRQGIDGYTF.